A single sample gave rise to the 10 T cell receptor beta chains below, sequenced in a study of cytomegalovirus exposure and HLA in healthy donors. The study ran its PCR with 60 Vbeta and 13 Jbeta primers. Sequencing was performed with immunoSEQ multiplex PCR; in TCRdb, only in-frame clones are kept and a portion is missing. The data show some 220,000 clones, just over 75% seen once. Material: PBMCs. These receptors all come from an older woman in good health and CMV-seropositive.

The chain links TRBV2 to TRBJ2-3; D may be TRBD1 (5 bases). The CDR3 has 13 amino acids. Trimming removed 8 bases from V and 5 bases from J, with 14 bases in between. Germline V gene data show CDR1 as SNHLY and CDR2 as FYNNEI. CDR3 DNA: TGTGCCAGCTTTTCAGGGAATCTAGATACGCAGTATTTT. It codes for CASFSGNLDTQYF.

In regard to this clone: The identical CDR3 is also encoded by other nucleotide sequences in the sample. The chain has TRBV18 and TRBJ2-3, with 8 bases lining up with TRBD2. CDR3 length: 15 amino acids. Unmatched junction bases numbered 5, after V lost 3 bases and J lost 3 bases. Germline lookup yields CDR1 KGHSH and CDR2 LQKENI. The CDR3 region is CASSPPGGRTDTQYF. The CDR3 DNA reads TGTGCCAGCTCACCTCCGGGGGGGAGGACAGATACGCAGTATTTT.

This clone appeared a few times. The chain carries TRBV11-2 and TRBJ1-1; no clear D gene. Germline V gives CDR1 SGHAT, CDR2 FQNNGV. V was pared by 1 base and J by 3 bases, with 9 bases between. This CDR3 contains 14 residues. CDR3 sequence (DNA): TGTGCCAGCAGCTTAGTTGGCACCGACACTGAAGCTTTCTTT. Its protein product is CASSLVGTDTEAFF.

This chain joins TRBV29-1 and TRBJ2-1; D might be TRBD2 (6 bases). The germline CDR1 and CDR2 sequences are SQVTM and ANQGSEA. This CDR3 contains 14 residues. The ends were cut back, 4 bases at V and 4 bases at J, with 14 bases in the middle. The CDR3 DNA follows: TGCAGCGTTGTACCCGGGAGAGGGTACAATGAGCAGTTCTTC. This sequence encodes CSVVPGRGYNEQFF.

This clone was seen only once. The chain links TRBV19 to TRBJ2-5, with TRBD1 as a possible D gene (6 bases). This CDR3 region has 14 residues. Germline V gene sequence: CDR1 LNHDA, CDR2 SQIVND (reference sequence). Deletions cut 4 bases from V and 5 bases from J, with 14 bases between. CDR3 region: CASSTNRDWETQYF. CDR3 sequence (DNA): TGTGCCAGTAGTACCAACAGGGATTGGGAGACCCAGTACTTC.

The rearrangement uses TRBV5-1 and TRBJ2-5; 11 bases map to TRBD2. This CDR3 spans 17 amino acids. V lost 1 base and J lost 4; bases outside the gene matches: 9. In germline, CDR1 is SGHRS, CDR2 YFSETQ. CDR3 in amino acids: CASSLSSGRIMSETQYF. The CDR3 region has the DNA TGCGCCAGCAGCTTGTCTAGCGGGAGGATTATGTCAGAGACCCAGTACTTC.

This CDR3 is CASSLVSGVNSPLHF. The CDR3 nucleotides read TGTGCCAGCAGCTTAGTATCAGGGGTCAATTCACCCCTCCACTTT. The chain couples TRBV7-2 to TRBJ1-6; D may be TRBD1 (6 bases). CDR1 is SGHTA, CDR2 FQGNSA, per germline. V was shortened by 1 base and J by 7 bases, with 11 bases between the two germline ends. This CDR3 region has 15 residues.

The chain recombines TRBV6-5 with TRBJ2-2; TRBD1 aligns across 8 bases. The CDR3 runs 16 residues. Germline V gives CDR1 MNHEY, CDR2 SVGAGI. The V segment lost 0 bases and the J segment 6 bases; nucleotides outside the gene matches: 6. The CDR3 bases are TGTGCCAGCAGTTACTCGACCGGACAGGGAGCCGGGGAGCTGTTTTTT. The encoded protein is CASSYSTGQGAGELFF.

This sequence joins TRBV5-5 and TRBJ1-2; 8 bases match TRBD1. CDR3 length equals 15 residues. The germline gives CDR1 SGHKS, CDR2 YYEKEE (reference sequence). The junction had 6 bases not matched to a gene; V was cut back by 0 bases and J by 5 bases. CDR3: CASSLVQGGWYGYTF. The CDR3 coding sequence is TGTGCCAGCAGCTTGGTACAGGGGGGATGGTATGGCTACACCTTC.

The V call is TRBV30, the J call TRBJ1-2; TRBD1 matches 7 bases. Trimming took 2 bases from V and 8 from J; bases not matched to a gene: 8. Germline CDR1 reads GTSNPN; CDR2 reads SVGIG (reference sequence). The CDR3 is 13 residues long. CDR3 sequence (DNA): TGTGCCTGGAGTCCAACCCCAGGGGGAGGCTACACCTTC. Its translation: CAWSPTPGGGYTF.